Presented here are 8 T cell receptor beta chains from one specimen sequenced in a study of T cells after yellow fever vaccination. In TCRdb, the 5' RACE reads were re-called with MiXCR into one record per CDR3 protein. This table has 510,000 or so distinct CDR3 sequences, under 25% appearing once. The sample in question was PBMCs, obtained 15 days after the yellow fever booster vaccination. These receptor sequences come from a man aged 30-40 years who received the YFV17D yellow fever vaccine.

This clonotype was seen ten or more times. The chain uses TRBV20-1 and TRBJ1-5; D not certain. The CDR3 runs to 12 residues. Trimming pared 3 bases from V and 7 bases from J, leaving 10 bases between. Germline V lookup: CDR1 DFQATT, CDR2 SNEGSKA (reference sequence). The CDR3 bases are TGCAGTGCTAGTATTGGACTCCAGCCCCAGCATTTT. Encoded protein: CSASIGLQPQHF.

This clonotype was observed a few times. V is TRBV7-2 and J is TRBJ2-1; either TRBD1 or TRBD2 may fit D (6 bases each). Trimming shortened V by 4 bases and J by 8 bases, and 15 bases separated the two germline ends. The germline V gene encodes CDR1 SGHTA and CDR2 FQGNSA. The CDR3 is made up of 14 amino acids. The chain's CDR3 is CASSSSRRGDEQFF. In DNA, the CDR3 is TGTGCCAGCAGCTCGTCAAGAAGGGGGGATGAGCAGTTCTTC.

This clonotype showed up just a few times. The CDR3 spells CASSSRLYEQYF. DNA for the CDR3: TGTGCCAGCAGTTCGCGACTCTACGAGCAGTACTTC. The chain has TRBV6-5 and TRBJ2-7; no reliable D call. The CDR3 length is 12 residues. The germline V gene has CDR1 MNHEY and CDR2 SVGAGI. Trimming removed 4 bases from V and 3 bases from J, with 7 bases in between.

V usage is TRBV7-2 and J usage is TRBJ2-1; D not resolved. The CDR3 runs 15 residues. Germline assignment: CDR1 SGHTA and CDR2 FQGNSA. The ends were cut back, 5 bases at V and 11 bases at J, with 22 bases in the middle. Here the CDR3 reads CASSPAPARGQQQFF. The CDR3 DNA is TGTGCCAGCAGCCCCGCGCCCGCCCGCGGCCAACAGCAGTTCTTC.

The CDR3 spells CASTGGPGEKLFF. Written as DNA, the CDR3 is TGTGCCAGCACTGGGGGCCCGGGGGAAAAACTGTTTTTT. The chain combines TRBV12-3 or TRBV12-4 with TRBJ1-4; possible D gene TRBD1, 6 bases. V was shortened by 7 bases and J by 8 bases, with 14 bases between the two germline ends. CDR3 size: 13 residues.

The CDR3, as DNA: TGCAGTGCTAGAAACCTGACTAGCGGGATCTACGAGCAGTACTTC. Amino acids: CSARNLTSGIYEQYF. The rearrangement links TRBV20-1 to TRBJ2-7, with TRBD2 identical over 11 bases. Germline V gene sequence: CDR1 DFQATT, CDR2 SNEGSKA (reference sequence). Losses at the gene ends were 2 bases for V and 3 bases for J; bases not matched to a gene: 6. This CDR3 region has 15 residues.

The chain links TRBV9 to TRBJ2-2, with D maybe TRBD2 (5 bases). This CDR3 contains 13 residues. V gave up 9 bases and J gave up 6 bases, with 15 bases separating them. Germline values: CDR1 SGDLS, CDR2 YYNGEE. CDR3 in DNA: TGTGCCATCACCGTCGTGGGAGCCGGGGAGCTGTTTTTT. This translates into CAITVVGAGELFF.

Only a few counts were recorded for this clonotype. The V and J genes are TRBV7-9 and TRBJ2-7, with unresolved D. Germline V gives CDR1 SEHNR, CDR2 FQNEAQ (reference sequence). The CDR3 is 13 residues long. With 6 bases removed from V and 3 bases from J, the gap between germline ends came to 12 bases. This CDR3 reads CASSSPGDYEQYF. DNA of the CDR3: TGTGCCAGCAGTTCACCGGGCGACTACGAGCAGTACTTC. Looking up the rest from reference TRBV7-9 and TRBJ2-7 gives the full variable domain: DTGVSQNPRHKITKRGQNVTFRCDPISEHNRLYWYRQTLGQGPEFLTYFQNEAQLEKSRLLSDRFSAERPKGSFSTLEIQRTEQGDSAMYLCASSSPGDYEQYFGPGTRLTVT.